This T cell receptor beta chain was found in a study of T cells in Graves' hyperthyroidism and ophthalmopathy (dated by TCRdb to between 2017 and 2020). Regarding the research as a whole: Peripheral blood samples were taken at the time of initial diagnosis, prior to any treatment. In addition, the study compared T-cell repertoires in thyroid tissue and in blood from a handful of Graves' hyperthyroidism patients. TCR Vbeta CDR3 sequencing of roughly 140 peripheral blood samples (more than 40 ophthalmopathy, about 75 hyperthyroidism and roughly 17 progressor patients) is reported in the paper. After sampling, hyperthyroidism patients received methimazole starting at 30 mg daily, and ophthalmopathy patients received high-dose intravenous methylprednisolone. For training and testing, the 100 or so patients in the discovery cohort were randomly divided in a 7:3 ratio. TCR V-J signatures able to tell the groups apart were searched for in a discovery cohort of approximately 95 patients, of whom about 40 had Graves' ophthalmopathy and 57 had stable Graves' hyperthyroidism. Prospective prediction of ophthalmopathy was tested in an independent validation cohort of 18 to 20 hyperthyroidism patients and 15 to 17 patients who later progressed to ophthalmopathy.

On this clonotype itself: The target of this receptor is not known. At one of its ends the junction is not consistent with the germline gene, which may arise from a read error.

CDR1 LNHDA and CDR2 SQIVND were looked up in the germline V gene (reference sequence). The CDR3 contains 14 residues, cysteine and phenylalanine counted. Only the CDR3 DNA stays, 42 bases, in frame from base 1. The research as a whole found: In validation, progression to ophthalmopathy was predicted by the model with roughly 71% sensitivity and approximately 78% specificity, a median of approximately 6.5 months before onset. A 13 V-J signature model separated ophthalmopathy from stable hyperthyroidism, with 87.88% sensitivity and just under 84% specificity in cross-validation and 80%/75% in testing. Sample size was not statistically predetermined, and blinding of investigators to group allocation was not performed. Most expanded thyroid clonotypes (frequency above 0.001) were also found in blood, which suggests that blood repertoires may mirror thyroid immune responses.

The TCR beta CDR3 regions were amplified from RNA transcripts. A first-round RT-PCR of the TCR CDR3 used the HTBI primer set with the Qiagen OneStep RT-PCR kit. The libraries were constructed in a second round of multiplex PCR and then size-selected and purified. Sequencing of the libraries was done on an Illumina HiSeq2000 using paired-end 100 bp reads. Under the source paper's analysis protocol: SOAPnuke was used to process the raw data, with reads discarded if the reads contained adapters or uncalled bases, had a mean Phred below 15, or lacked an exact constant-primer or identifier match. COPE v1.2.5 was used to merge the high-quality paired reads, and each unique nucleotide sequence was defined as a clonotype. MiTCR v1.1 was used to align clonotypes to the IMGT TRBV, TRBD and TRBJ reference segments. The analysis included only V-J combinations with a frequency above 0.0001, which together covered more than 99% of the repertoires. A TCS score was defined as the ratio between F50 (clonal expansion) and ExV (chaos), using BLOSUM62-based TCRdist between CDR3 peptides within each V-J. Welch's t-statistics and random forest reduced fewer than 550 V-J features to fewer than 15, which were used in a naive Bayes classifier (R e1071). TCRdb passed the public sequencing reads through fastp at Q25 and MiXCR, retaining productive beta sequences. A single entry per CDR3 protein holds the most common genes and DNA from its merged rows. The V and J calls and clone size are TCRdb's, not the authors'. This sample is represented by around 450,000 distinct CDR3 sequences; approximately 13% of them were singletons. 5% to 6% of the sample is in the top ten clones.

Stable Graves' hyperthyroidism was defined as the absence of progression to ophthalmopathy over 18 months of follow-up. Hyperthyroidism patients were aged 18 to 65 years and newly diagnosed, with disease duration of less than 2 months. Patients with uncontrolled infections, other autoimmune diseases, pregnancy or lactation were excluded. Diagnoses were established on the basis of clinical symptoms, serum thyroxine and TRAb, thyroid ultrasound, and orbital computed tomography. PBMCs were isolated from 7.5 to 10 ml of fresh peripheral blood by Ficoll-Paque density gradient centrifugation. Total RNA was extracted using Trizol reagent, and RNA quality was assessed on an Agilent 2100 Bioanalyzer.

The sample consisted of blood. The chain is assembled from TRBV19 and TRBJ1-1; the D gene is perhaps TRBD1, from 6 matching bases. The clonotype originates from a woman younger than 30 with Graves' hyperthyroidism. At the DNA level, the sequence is TGTGCCAGTAGGATAGGTAGGGGGACCACTGAAGCTTTCTTT. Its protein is CASRIGRGTTEAFF.